A selection of T cell receptor beta chains follows, all from one sample in a study of a mutant IDH1 vaccine in newly diagnosed glioma. Measured with immunoSEQ multiplex PCR; TCRdb has only the in-frame clones, and not every one. The data show 88,000 or so clones, 85% seen once. The antigens of these receptors remain unknown. The sample in question was PBMCs, obtained from a glioma patient whose treatment included an IDH1 peptide vaccine. These receptors were collected from a man aged 25-45 years with glioma. Some clones in this sample may be carry-over from other donors' samples. Both conserved end residues are part of each CDR3. D genes are given only for firm matches. The size entry is marked missing in some rows and otherwise reads once, few, many or a size class.

TRBV6-1	TRBJ1-4	.	.	CASSEWRGNEEKLFF	TGTGCCAGCAGTGAATGGCGGGGGAATGAAGAAAAACTGTTTTTT
TRBV29-1	TRBJ1-1	.	.	CSGLVYTEAFF	TGCAGCGGGCTAGTGTACACTGAAGCTTTCTTT
TRBV7-3	TRBJ2-3	.	.	CASSLNSITTDTQYF	TGTGCCAGCAGCTTAAATTCCATAACCACAGATACGCAGTATTTT
TRBV30	TRBJ1-2	once	.	CAWSVGRGGTGYTF	TGTGCCTGGAGTGTAGGTCGGGGGGGAACTGGCTACACCTTC
TRBV27	TRBJ2-1	.	.	CASSLGNEQFF	TGTGCCAGCAGCTTAGGGAATGAGCAGTTCTTC
TRBV15	TRBJ2-1	.	.	CATSGGTSALGEQFF	TGTGCCACCAGCGGGGGGACTTCAGCCCTTGGTGAGCAGTTCTTC
TRBV2	TRBJ2-1	.	TRBD1	CASVGQGPWGEQFF	TGTGCCAGCGTCGGACAGGGGCCGTGGGGTGAGCAGTTCTTC
TRBV6-6	TRBJ2-7	.	TRBD2	CASRLAGGPIEQYF	TGTGCCAGCCGTCTAGCGGGAGGGCCAATCGAGCAGTACTTC
TRBV29-1	TRBJ1-2	.	.	CSVASFYGYTF	TGCAGCGTTGCGTCCTTCTATGGCTACACCTTC
TRBV21-1	TRBJ1-6	few	.	CARRLGRINSPLHF	TGTGCCAGGAGGTTGGGACGGATTAATTCACCCCTCCACTTT